This TCR beta chain emerged from a study of T cell responses to AZD1222 COVID-19 vaccine. Findings and caveats of the study: Of spike-specific TCRs, nearly half reportedly target regions left unmutated in variants. Vaccination with two AZD1222 doses was followed by a rise in Spike-specific TCR breadth and depth. Distributed over spike, vaccine-associated CD4 TCRs predominated at 160-218 and 743-854. The donors showed a predominance of white British ancestry and of females, with possible underestimation of clonal diversity.

V lost 2 bases to trimming and J lost 0 bases; unmatched junction nucleotides: 1. Germline-derived CDR1 and CDR2 are SGHTA and FQGTGA. The CDR3 totals 15 residues. The assay was immunoSEQ multiplex PCR, and TCRdb's table has in-frame clones only and misses some. Among 150,000 to 200,000 clones, 90% to 95% were seen once, and the ten largest hold around 4.6%. As for this clone: Its matching antigen is unknown.

J is TRBJ1-2 and V is TRBV7-3; 9 bases are a match to TRBD1. Here the sequenced sample was peripheral blood, taken on day 0 of MenACWY control vaccination. This clonotype was sampled from an adult in good health. CDR3 sequence reads: CASSLGQGSNYGYTF. In DNA, the CDR3 is TGTGCCAGCAGCTTAGGACAGGGGTCTAACTATGGCTACACCTTC.